The rows below give T cell receptor beta chains drawn from one sample of a study of CD8 T cells in Susac syndrome. Using its own MiXCR run on the immunoSEQ multiplex PCR reads, TCRdb lists one record per CDR3 protein. The sample includes 170,000 or so distinct CDR3 sequences, roughly 94% of them seen just once. The sequencing input was CD4+ T cells from PBMCs. These receptors were taken from a human donor with Susac syndrome. CDR3s include the opening cysteine and the closing phenylalanine or tryptophan. A D gene is named only where the DNA matches it firmly. Only part of the rows carry a size: once, few, many, or a class if the clone is expanded.

-,TRBJ1-2,-,TRBV9,TGTGCCAGCAGCCCGCCGGGGCGGAATGGCTACACCTTC,CASSPPGRNGYTF
-,TRBJ1-5,TRBD1,TRBV4-1,TGCGCCAGCAGCCAAGAAGCGACAGGGGATTTACCCCAGCATTTT,CASSQEATGDLPQHF
-,TRBJ1-2,-,TRBV7-2,TGTGCCAGCAGCTCCGGAGGTACAGGGATGAGCGGCTACACCTTC,CASSSGGTGMSGYTF
-,TRBJ2-1,TRBD2,TRBV5-1,TGCGCCAGCAGCCGGGGACTAGCGGGGGGATCCTACAATGAGCAGTTCTTC,CASSRGLAGGSYNEQFF
once,TRBJ1-2,TRBD1,TRBV9,TGTGCCAGCAGCGTATTACCCTTTGGACAGGTTAAGGACTATGGCTACACCTTC,CASSVLPFGQVKDYGYTF
-,TRBJ1-2,TRBD1,TRBV29-1,TGCAGCGTTGACGGGACAGGGAGGAGTCGGGCCAACTATGGCTACACCTTC,CSVDGTGRSRANYGYTF
once,TRBJ2-3,-,TRBV5-6,TGTGCCAGCAGCTTGGGACCCCTCACAGATACGCAGTATTTT,CASSLGPLTDTQYF
once,TRBJ2-1,-,TRBV7-2,TGTGCCAGCAGCTCCACGAGGGAGGCAAGAACAGTGCAGTTCTTC,CASSSTREARTVQFF
-,TRBJ1-1,-,TRBV20-1,TGCAGTGCTAGTTCTAAAGGGAGGGCGGACACTGAAGCTTTCTTT,CSASSKGRADTEAFF
-,TRBJ2-7,-,TRBV3-1,TGTGCCAGCAGCCAAGATCGTGGGGACTCAAGCTCCTACGAGCAGTACTTC,CASSQDRGDSSSYEQYF
-,TRBJ1-6,-,TRBV7-9,TGTGCCAGCAGCAGTGACCGTGGTGGGAATTCACCCCTCCACTTT,CASSSDRGGNSPLHF
once,TRBJ2-1,-,TRBV29-1,TGCAGCGCTGAGGGGGGAGCCCCCTACAATGAGCAGTTCTTC,CSAEGGAPYNEQFF
-,TRBJ1-3,-,TRBV7-8,TGTGCCAGCAGCTCCCCAGGGAATGGAAACACCATATATTTT,CASSSPGNGNTIYF
-,TRBJ2-1,TRBD2,TRBV2,TGTGCCAGCAGTGTTACTAGCGGCTCCTACAATGAGCAGTTCTTC,CASSVTSGSYNEQFF
-,TRBJ1-2,-,TRBV5-5,TGTGCCAGCAGCTTGGAGGGACAAAGCTATGGCTACACCTTC,CASSLEGQSYGYTF
-,TRBJ2-7,TRBD2,TRBV4-2,TGTGCCAGCAGCCAAGCTACTAGCGGGGGCCTGTACGAGCAGTACTTC,CASSQATSGGLYEQYF
-,TRBJ2-1,-,TRBV7-2,TGTGCCAGCAGCCCTGGGGTTAGGGAGGAGCAGTTCTTC,CASSPGVREEQFF
-,TRBJ2-7,TRBD2,TRBV20-1,TGCAGTGCCCCGACTAGCGGGGGCTACGAGCAGTACTTC,CSAPTSGGYEQYF
-,TRBJ2-7,-,TRBV9,TGTGCCAGCAGCGTAGATCTGGGACCCTACGAGCAGTACTTC,CASSVDLGPYEQYF
-,TRBJ1-5,TRBD1,TRBV15,TGTGCCACCAGCAGGGACAGGGGGGAGCCCCAGCATTTT,CATSRDRGEPQHF
-,TRBJ1-6,-,TRBV10-3,TGTGCCATCAGTGAAAAGGGTCGGGATTCACCCCTCCACTTT,CAISEKGRDSPLHF
-,TRBJ1-2,-,TRBV7-8,TGTGCCAGCAGCCGGGACCGGGGAAATCAAAGGGGCTACACCTTC,CASSRDRGNQRGYTF
-,TRBJ2-5,TRBD1,TRBV12-3/TRBV12-4,TGTGCCAGCAGCCGAGGGGACAGGGGGTGGGAGACCCAGTACTTC,CASSRGDRGWETQYF
-,TRBJ1-4,-,TRBV7-2,TGTGCCAGCAGCTTAGAAGCACCGGCAACTAATGAAAAACTGTTTTTT,CASSLEAPATNEKLFF
-,TRBJ2-3,TRBD2,TRBV10-3,TGTGCCATCAGTGAGTCGGCGGGGGTCTACACAGATACGCAGTATTTT,CAISESAGVYTDTQYF
-,TRBJ2-5,-,TRBV7-9,TGTGCCAGCAGCTTAGGCGAGGTCGCACTCCAGGAGACCCAGTACTTC,CASSLGEVALQETQYF
-,TRBJ2-1,-,TRBV3-1,TGTGCCAGCAGCCAAGGTATATGGGGAAGGGGGTCGAATGAGCAGTTCTTC,CASSQGIWGRGSNEQFF
-,TRBJ2-2,TRBD2,TRBV6-5,TGTGCCAGCCGACTAGCGGGGCCAACCGGGGAGCTGTTTTTT,CASRLAGPTGELFF
-,TRBJ1-1,-,TRBV2,TGTGCCAGCAGGACAGTAAAAGAAGCTTTCTTT,CASRTVKEAFF